A selection of T cell receptor beta chains follows, all from one sample in a study of T cells in Graves' hyperthyroidism and ophthalmopathy. TCRdb re-called the multiplex PCR reads with MiXCR, one entry per CDR3 protein. The table includes almost 600,000 distinct CDR3 sequences, approximately 15% detected once. The sample comprised blood. All receptors come from a young woman with Graves' hyperthyroidism that later progressed to Graves' ophthalmopathy. Both conserved end residues are part of each CDR3. A D gene is named only where the DNA matches it firmly. Clone size is shown for a subset of rows, as once, few, many or a class of expanded clone.

>TRBJ2-1|TRBD2|few|TRBV7-3|15
CASSRTSGSEGEQFF
TGTGCCAGCAGCCGGACTAGCGGGAGTGAAGGTGAGCAGTTCTTC
>TRBJ1-2|-|few|TRBV18|15
CASSPSQPTSYGYTF
TGTGCCAGCTCACCCTCACAGCCAACTTCCTATGGCTACACCTTC
>TRBJ1-2|-|-|TRBV20-1|13
CSARPRDTHGYTF
TGCAGTGCTAGGCCCCGGGACACCCATGGCTACACCTTC
>TRBJ2-6|-|-|TRBV27|19
CASSLSIREWGTGANVLTF
TGTGCCAGCAGTTTATCGATCAGGGAATGGGGTACTGGGGCCAACGTCCTGACTTTC
>TRBJ2-1|-|-|TRBV6-1|19
CASSSLEGTASIPYNEQFF
TGTGCCAGCAGCTCCCTGGAGGGGACAGCTTCCATCCCCTACAATGAGCAGTTCTTC
>TRBJ1-1|-|many|TRBV5-1|13
CASSLIWDTEAFF
TGCGCCAGCAGCTTGATTTGGGACACTGAAGCTTTCTTT
>TRBJ2-1|-|once|TRBV12-3/TRBV12-4|14
CASTGAGRANEQFF
TGTGCCAGCACCGGGGCGGGCAGGGCCAATGAGCAGTTCTTC
>TRBJ2-5|-|many|TRBV12-3/TRBV12-4|14
CASSVPDTQETQYF
TGTGCCAGCAGTGTTCCGGACACCCAAGAGACCCAGTACTTC
>TRBJ2-2|TRBD1|-|TRBV2|14
CASSAATGPGELFF
TGTGCCAGCAGTGCCGCGACAGGGCCCGGGGAGCTGTTTTTT
>TRBJ2-7|TRBD1|few|TRBV30|13
CAWSSGQPYEQYF
TGTGCCTGGAGCTCGGGACAGCCCTACGAGCAGTACTTC
>TRBJ2-1|-|-|TRBV30|12
CAWRRLNNEQFF
TGTGCCTGGAGGAGGCTCAACAATGAGCAGTTCTTC
>TRBJ2-7|TRBD2|many|TRBV5-1|16
CASSLVGTSGNYEQYF
TGCGCCAGCAGCTTGGTGGGGACTAGCGGCAACTACGAGCAGTACTTC
>TRBJ2-3|-|-|TRBV30|12
CAWSVHGDTQYF
TGTGCCTGGAGTGTACATGGAGATACGCAGTATTTT
>TRBJ1-5|-|-|TRBV11-2|14
CASGLSGNNQPQHF
TGTGCCAGCGGCCTGTCGGGAAATAATCAGCCCCAGCATTTT
>TRBJ2-1|TRBD2|once|TRBV5-6|19
CASSSTSGGPLFSYNEQFF
TGTGCCAGCAGCTCGACTAGCGGGGGCCCCCTCTTCTCCTACAATGAGCAGTTCTTC
>TRBJ2-7|-|many|TRBV2|11
CASRIYGEQYF
TGTGCCAGCAGAATCTACGGCGAGCAGTACTTC
>TRBJ2-7|TRBD1|many|TRBV6-1|13
CATQPRQGYEQYF
TGTGCCACCCAACCAAGACAGGGGTACGAGCAGTACTTC
>TRBJ2-5|-|many|TRBV9|14
CASSVRGDQETQYF
TGTGCCAGCAGCGTCAGGGGGGATCAAGAGACCCAGTACTTC
>TRBJ1-2|-|many|TRBV2|11
CASSAGLGYTF
TGTGCCAGCAGTGCTGGGCTTGGCTACACCTTC
>TRBJ2-1|TRBD1|many|TRBV6-1|15
CASSELPTGKNEQFF
TGTGCCAGCAGTGAGCTACCGACAGGGAAAAATGAGCAGTTCTTC
>TRBJ2-7|-|few|TRBV6-2/TRBV6-3|14
CASSSLGNSYEQYF
TGTGCCAGCAGTTCCCTGGGAAACTCCTACGAGCAGTACTTC
>TRBJ2-7|TRBD2|many|TRBV20-1|14
CSAREGGSRYEQYF
TGCAGTGCTAGAGAAGGCGGGAGCCGTTACGAGCAGTACTTC
>TRBJ2-1|-|many|TRBV30|12
CASHPSFNEQFF
TGTGCCTCACATCCTAGTTTCAATGAGCAGTTCTTC
>TRBJ2-2|-|few|TRBV7-9|15
CASSWGDSYTGELFF
TGTGCCAGCAGCTGGGGGGACTCGTACACCGGGGAGCTGTTTTTT
>TRBJ2-7|-|many|TRBV30|14
CASNRGHKTYEQYF
TGTGCTTCGAACCGGGGACATAAGACCTACGAGCAGTACTTC
>TRBJ1-3|-|many|TRBV18|14
CASSPQDSGNTIYF
TGTGCCAGCTCACCACAGGACTCTGGAAACACCATATATTTT
>TRBJ1-6|-|many|TRBV11-2|19
CASSLVRRDSGSYNSPLHF
TGTGCCAGCAGCTTAGTTCGCCGGGATTCGGGCTCCTATAATTCACCCCTCCACTTT
>TRBJ1-2|TRBD1|-|TRBV19|15
CASSITGQGNYGYTF
TGTGCCAGTAGTATAACTGGACAGGGGAACTATGGCTACACCTTC
>TRBJ2-3|-|many|TRBV4-1|13
CASSLEGVDTQYF
TGCGCCAGCAGCCTGGAAGGGGTAGATACGCAGTATTTT
>TRBJ2-7|-|few|TRBV28|14
CASSFGRGDYEQYF
TGTGCCAGCAGTTTCGGCAGGGGGGACTACGAGCAGTACTTC
>TRBJ1-1|TRBD1|few|TRBV29-1|13
CSVHRQGYTEAFF
TGCAGCGTCCACAGACAGGGCTATACTGAAGCTTTCTTT
>TRBJ2-1|TRBD1|few|TRBV9|15
CASSAGTARGDEQFF
TGTGCCAGCAGCGCAGGGACAGCTCGGGGAGATGAGCAGTTCTTC
>TRBJ2-7|TRBD1|many|TRBV20-1|13
CSAPPGQGVEQYF
TGCAGTGCTCCACCGGGACAGGGGGTCGAGCAGTACTTC
>TRBJ1-5|-|many|TRBV3-1|14
CASSPLRDNQPQHF
TGTGCCAGCAGCCCTCTAAGGGACAATCAGCCCCAGCATTTT
>TRBJ2-7|-|many|TRBV14|18
CASSQGGFTGIVDSEQYF
TGTGCCAGCAGCCAAGGAGGATTCACAGGGATCGTTGACTCTGAGCAGTACTTC
>TRBJ2-1|TRBD2|few|TRBV3-1|16
CASSQDLAGSYNEQFF
TGTGCCAGCAGCCAAGATTTAGCGGGATCCTACAATGAGCAGTTCTTC
>TRBJ2-5|TRBD2|many|TRBV7-2|14
CASSLAGRGETQYF
TGTGCCAGCAGCTTAGCTGGGAGGGGCGAGACCCAGTACTTC
>TRBJ1-5|-|few|TRBV20-1|16
CSARDPGEDGNQPQHF
TGCAGTGCTAGAGATCCCGGGGAAGACGGCAATCAGCCCCAGCATTTT
>TRBJ2-7|-|many|TRBV3-1|14
CASSQGQEPYEQYF
TGTGCCAGCAGCCAAGGGCAAGAGCCCTACGAGCAGTACTTC
>TRBJ2-3|TRBD2|few|TRBV19|14
CASSNQRDTDTQYF
TGTGCCAGTAGTAACCAGCGGGATACAGATACGCAGTATTTT
>TRBJ1-1|TRBD1|many|TRBV7-2|14
CASSSRQGASEAFF
TGTGCCAGCAGCTCCAGACAGGGGGCAAGTGAAGCTTTCTTT
>TRBJ2-7|TRBD1|many|TRBV28|15
CASTLGGQGAGEQYF
TGTGCCAGCACCCTGGGAGGACAGGGGGCCGGCGAGCAGTACTTC
>TRBJ1-5|-|many|TRBV28|14
CASSLEAGGQPQHF
TGTGCCAGCAGTTTAGAGGCAGGAGGTCAGCCCCAGCATTTT
>TRBJ2-7|-|many|TRBV11-2|13
CASSLVRHYEQYF
TGTGCCAGCAGCTTAGTCCGCCACTACGAGCAGTACTTC
>TRBJ2-5|-|many|TRBV28|16
CASSPLGVGQQETQYF
TGTGCCAGCAGTCCCCTTGGGGTGGGGCAACAAGAGACCCAGTACTTC
>TRBJ1-2|-|many|TRBV12-3/TRBV12-4|12
CASRLTARGYTF
TGTGCCAGCAGACTTACAGCCCGGGGCTACACCTTC
>TRBJ2-1|TRBD2|-|TRBV19|14
CASSIGGTRAEQFF
TGTGCCAGTAGTATAGGGGGGACTAGAGCTGAGCAGTTCTTC
>TRBJ1-4|-|many|TRBV10-3|14
CAISPGTRNEKLFF
TGTGCCATCAGTCCCGGGACAAGGAATGAAAAACTGTTTTTT
>TRBJ2-7|-|-|TRBV19|13
CASSIRGRGEQYF
TGTGCCAGTAGTATCCGCGGCCGGGGCGAGCAGTACTTC
>TRBJ2-3|-|few|TRBV4-1|12
CASSQGEDTQYF
TGCGCCAGCAGCCAAGGCGAAGATACGCAGTATTTT
>TRBJ2-2|-|many|TRBV12-3/TRBV12-4|13
CASSLLGYGELFF
TGTGCCAGCAGTTTACTAGGGTACGGGGAGCTGTTTTTT